These T cell receptor beta chains were read from a single sample in a study of Ad26.COV2.S vaccination and SARS-CoV-2 variants. The protocol was immunoSEQ multiplex PCR, while the TCRdb copy is restricted to in-frame clones and leaves out a portion. The profile shows around 500,000 clones, around 89% of them singletons. Sequences were derived from peripheral blood, sampled in a trial of Ad26.COV2.S vaccine versus placebo. The receptor source for this set is a person aged 18-60 years who received the Ad26.COV2.S COVID-19 vaccine or a placebo. Both conserved end residues are trimmed from each CDR3. The order of the fields is J gene, V gene, CDR3 protein.

j_gene: TRBJ1-2; v_gene: TRBV18; CDR3aa: ASSPSDGPYGYT
j_gene: TRBJ2-7; v_gene: TRBV5-4; CDR3aa: ASSSTGTGEYEQY
j_gene: TRBJ1-1; v_gene: TRBV30; CDR3aa: AWGNTEAF
j_gene: TRBJ2-1; v_gene: TRBV9; CDR3aa: ASSARVGGQGYNEQF
j_gene: TRBJ1-4; v_gene: TRBV30; CDR3aa: AWSAQGEKLF
j_gene: TRBJ1-2; v_gene: TRBV6-5; CDR3aa: ASSYSGRVNYGYT
j_gene: TRBJ2-2; v_gene: TRBV9; CDR3aa: ASSPHRGGTSGYGELF
j_gene: TRBJ1-1; v_gene: TRBV6-5; CDR3aa: ASSYSDPGGSEAF
j_gene: TRBJ1-3; v_gene: TRBV3-1/TRBV3-2; CDR3aa: ASSSLVVLGEGVSGNTIY
j_gene: TRBJ1-5; v_gene: TRBV5-1; CDR3aa: ASSPNDRADQPQH
j_gene: TRBJ2-3; v_gene: TRBV7-9; CDR3aa: ASSLTGGRPTDTQY
j_gene: TRBJ1-4; v_gene: TRBV6-5; CDR3aa: ASGSSGSHEKLF
j_gene: TRBJ2-7; v_gene: TRBV5-4; CDR3aa: ASTRDGQTYEQY
j_gene: TRBJ2-7; v_gene: TRBV9; CDR3aa: ASSAGTFRGEQY
j_gene: TRBJ2-7; v_gene: TRBV11-2; CDR3aa: ASSVSGTAAPEQY
j_gene: TRBJ1-4; v_gene: TRBV9; CDR3aa: ASSVEQGRSSEKLF
j_gene: TRBJ2-3; v_gene: TRBV5-1; CDR3aa: ASSSDSFTYTQY
j_gene: TRBJ2-7; v_gene: TRBV7-3; CDR3aa: ASSPPHRAPGGGEQY
j_gene: TRBJ1-5; v_gene: TRBV6-6; CDR3aa: ASSYGGYSNQPQH
j_gene: TRBJ2-2; v_gene: TRBV5-5; CDR3aa: ASSLAGRQTYTGELF
j_gene: TRBJ2-2; v_gene: TRBV4-1; CDR3aa: ASSQPTLRTSGRGVRAGELF
j_gene: TRBJ2-1; v_gene: TRBV11-2; CDR3aa: ASSFGGGAYEQF
j_gene: TRBJ2-2; v_gene: TRBV5-1; CDR3aa: ASSLVQPTGELF
j_gene: TRBJ2-3; v_gene: TRBV7-3; CDR3aa: ANSLVGGSHWADTQY
j_gene: TRBJ2-5; v_gene: TRBV5-1; CDR3aa: ASSRSPGGEETQY
j_gene: TRBJ2-6; v_gene: TRBV11-2; CDR3aa: ASSPHSGPYNVLT
j_gene: TRBJ2-7; v_gene: TRBV6-5; CDR3aa: ASSPGQFLSYEQY
j_gene: TRBJ1-2; v_gene: TRBV10-3; CDR3aa: AISETGDTNYGYT
j_gene: TRBJ2-5; v_gene: TRBV7-3; CDR3aa: ASSPGGQETQY
j_gene: TRBJ1-2; v_gene: TRBV21-1; CDR3aa: ASSKTGANYGYT
j_gene: TRBJ2-2; v_gene: TRBV5-1; CDR3aa: ASSFSGTGPTGELF
j_gene: TRBJ2-4; v_gene: TRBV30; CDR3aa: AWSLRGQRKNIQY
j_gene: TRBJ1-3; v_gene: TRBV2; CDR3aa: ASTGTGRNTIY
j_gene: TRBJ2-7; v_gene: TRBV5-6; CDR3aa: ASSLAVGGYEQY
j_gene: TRBJ2-3; v_gene: TRBV11-3; CDR3aa: ASSRDSADTQY
j_gene: TRBJ2-3; v_gene: TRBV4-2; CDR3aa: ASSQDLSGRALDTQY
j_gene: TRBJ1-1; v_gene: TRBV29-1; CDR3aa: SARQGDNTEAF
j_gene: TRBJ2-1; v_gene: TRBV7-9; CDR3aa: ASSFRTGNSYNEQF
j_gene: TRBJ2-1; v_gene: TRBV11-1; CDR3aa: ASSLRAANNEQF
j_gene: TRBJ2-1; v_gene: TRBV11-3; CDR3aa: ASSLGSGGGSYNEQF
j_gene: TRBJ1-2; v_gene: TRBV6-5; CDR3aa: ASRATGENYGYT
j_gene: TRBJ2-7; v_gene: TRBV13; CDR3aa: ASSETGTARSEQY
j_gene: TRBJ2-7; v_gene: TRBV19; CDR3aa: ASSVGTATYEQY
j_gene: TRBJ1-2; v_gene: TRBV18; CDR3aa: ASSPSAEINYGYT
j_gene: TRBJ2-7; v_gene: TRBV6-6; CDR3aa: ASTALSSYEQY
j_gene: TRBJ1-6; v_gene: TRBV18; CDR3aa: ASSRSLGTGTVWSPLH
j_gene: TRBJ1-1; v_gene: TRBV5-5; CDR3aa: ASSLAGRSDRVAF
j_gene: TRBJ2-7; v_gene: TRBV18; CDR3aa: ASSPRDIYEQY
j_gene: TRBJ1-6; v_gene: TRBV6-6; CDR3aa: ASRYAGTTYNSPLH
j_gene: TRBJ2-1; v_gene: TRBV9; CDR3aa: ASSPGGGRYNEQF
j_gene: TRBJ2-7; v_gene: TRBV18; CDR3aa: ASSRTDDEQY
j_gene: TRBJ2-7; v_gene: TRBV7-2; CDR3aa: ASSLPRMGLGTTYEQY
j_gene: TRBJ2-1; v_gene: TRBV5-5; CDR3aa: ASSFRLAGYNEQF
j_gene: TRBJ1-5; v_gene: TRBV5-4; CDR3aa: ASSLGSRVSQPQH
j_gene: TRBJ2-3; v_gene: TRBV29-1; CDR3aa: SGRTSGTDTQY
j_gene: TRBJ2-2; v_gene: TRBV6-2/TRBV6-3; CDR3aa: ASSHLQGTGELF
j_gene: TRBJ2-1; v_gene: TRBV6-5; CDR3aa: ASSPAVNEQF
j_gene: TRBJ1-2; v_gene: TRBV28; CDR3aa: ASSFSAGYGYT
j_gene: TRBJ1-1; v_gene: TRBV5-1; CDR3aa: ASSLALTNTEAF
j_gene: TRBJ2-5; v_gene: TRBV6-6; CDR3aa: ASSPREPTETQY